The source of this TCR beta chain is a study of chemoradiotherapy in HPV16-positive cancers. Study-level findings and limits: The functional HPV-specific definition rests on just a couple of HPV16-positive patients.

This clone was detected only a few times. Its cognate antigen is unknown. Sequenced by immunoSEQ multiplex PCR; TCRdb stores in-frame clones only, minus some. This sample has approximately 15,000 clones, with about three quarters found just once. CDR1 and CDR2 from the germline V gene are MNHNS and SASEGT. This CDR3 spans 15 amino acids. Trimming cost V 4 bases and J 7 bases; bases outside gene matches: 9. The rearrangement joins TRBV6-1 to TRBJ1-4; 7 bases fit TRBD1. This sample was taken from a patient who underwent chemoradiotherapy. The source of this sequence is a human donor with HPV-associated anogenital cancer. CDR3 sequence: CASSVRQGKGEKLFF. In nucleotides, the CDR3 is TGTGCCAGCAGTGTTCGACAGGGAAAGGGTGAAAAACTGTTTTTT.